Each of the 15 T cell receptor beta chains below was sequenced from the same sample in a study of radiation and T cells in renal cell carcinoma. Method: immunoSEQ multiplex PCR; TCRdb's copy keeps in-frame clones and lacks some. The table has about 130,000 clones, 85% to 90% seen once. Time point given: blood 2 weeks post-SBRT. Sample treatment: 15 Gy SBRT to primary tumor, nephrectomy 4 weeks later. The sample was blood, taken from a patient whose treatment included radiotherapy and nephrectomy. Source of these receptors: a woman aged 70-85 years with renal cell carcinoma.

The chain recombines TRBV4-3 with TRBJ2-2, with D perhaps being TRBD1 or TRBD2 (6 bases each). Trimming removed 3 bases at V and 9 bases at J, with 11 bases between. The CDR3 length is 13 residues. Germline V lookup: CDR1 LGHNA, CDR2 YSLEER. The CDR3 region has the DNA TGCGCCAGCAGCCAGTCCGGGGGCCGGGAGCTGTTTTTT. It specifies CASSQSGGRELFF.

The chain is built from TRBV27 and TRBJ1-5; tentative D call: TRBD1 (6 bases). CDR1 MNHEY and CDR2 SMNVEV come from the germline V gene (reference sequence). CDR3 length: 16 residues. Trimming cost V 5 bases and J 2 bases, with 16 bases left between them. The CDR3 DNA follows: TGTGCCAGCAGTCCCAAGGGGGGCAAGGGCAATCAGCCCCAGCATTTT. Translating it yields CASSPKGGKGNQPQHF.

This rearrangement joins TRBV5-1 to TRBJ1-5, with D unclear. Trimming removed 0 bases at V and 2 bases at J, with 6 bases between. The CDR3 consists of 14 residues. Per the germline V gene, CDR1 is SGHRS and CDR2 is YFSETQ. The CDR3 is CASSLESRNQPQHF. The CDR3 nucleotides read TGCGCCAGCAGCTTGGAGTCCCGCAATCAGCCCCAGCATTTT. The variable domain in full, with the rest retrieved from reference TRBV5-1 and TRBJ1-5, is KAGVTQTPRYLIKTRGQQVTLSCSPISGHRSVSWYQQTPGQGLQFLFEYFSETQRNKGNFPGRFSGRQFSNSRSEMNVSTLELGDSALYLCASSLESRNQPQHFGDGTRLSIL.

There are a few counts of this clone. The chain joins TRBV30 to TRBJ1-1; tentative D call: TRBD1 (5 bases). V was cut by 4 bases and J by 3 bases, with 12 bases left in between. The germline gives CDR1 GTSNPN, CDR2 SVGIG (reference sequence). The CDR3 is 13 amino acids. CDR3 sequence (DNA): TGTGCCTGGACGCTCGGGGGTGACACTGAAGCTTTCTTT. It is translated as CAWTLGGDTEAFF.

The V gene is TRBV19, the J gene TRBJ2-2; perhaps TRBD1 as D (6 bases). The germline V gene encodes CDR1 LNHDA and CDR2 SQIVND (reference sequence). V shed 4 bases and J shed 3 bases, with 12 bases lying between them. The CDR3 consists of 15 residues. This CDR3 reads CASSNRVLDTGELFF. The CDR3 DNA sequence: TGTGCCAGTAGTAACAGGGTTTTGGACACCGGGGAGCTGTTTTTT.

The chain links TRBV28 to TRBJ2-7, with D unclear. This CDR3 contains 14 residues. Germline V gene data show CDR1 as MDHEN and CDR2 as SYDVKM. The ends were cut back, 6 bases at V and 3 bases at J, with 15 bases in the middle. Here the CDR3 reads CASRFSGQNYEQYF. CDR3 nucleotide sequence: TGTGCCAGCAGATTTTCGGGCCAGAACTACGAGCAGTACTTC.

V usage is TRBV2 and J usage is TRBJ1-6; 7 bases line up with TRBD1. Per the germline V gene, CDR1 is SNHLY and CDR2 is FYNNEI. V dropped 3 bases and J dropped 10; count of bases not matched to a gene: 9. This CDR3 comprises 15 residues. The CDR3 DNA reads as TGTGCCAGCAGTGAGGGTGACAGGGTAGGATCACCCCTCCACTTT. As protein: CASSEGDRVGSPLHF.

The chain's CDR3 is CASSSPGGGALGYTF. DNA for the CDR3: TGTGCCAGCAGTTCCCCCGGTGGGGGCGCGTTGGGCTACACCTTC. The genes are TRBV27 and TRBJ1-2, with TRBD1 as a possible D gene (6 bases). CDR1 is MNHEY and CDR2 is SMNVEV in the germline V gene (reference sequence). Trimming cost V 4 bases and J 8 bases, with 20 bases left between them. This CDR3 is built from 15 residues.

The gene calls are TRBV11-3 and TRBJ2-6, with a possible D match to TRBD1 (5 bases). Trimming left V 0 bases short and J 2 bases short, with 5 bases between. The CDR3 consists of 15 residues. Germline loops: CDR1 SGHNT, CDR2 YENEEA. The CDR3 DNA reads as TGTGCCAGCAGCTTAGAGACAGCTGGGGCCAACGTCCTGACTTTC. Its protein product is CASSLETAGANVLTF.

The V call is TRBV9, the J call TRBJ2-2, with TRBD2 matching over 11 bases. Trimming at V came to 3 bases and at J to 5 bases, leaving 0 bases not matched to a gene. The CDR3 covers 14 residues. Germline CDR1 reads SGDLS; CDR2 reads YYNGEE. The CDR3: CASSASGRTGELFF. CDR3 nucleotide sequence: TGTGCCAGCAGCGCTAGCGGGAGGACCGGGGAGCTGTTTTTT.

The V and J genes are TRBV5-6 and TRBJ2-2; 10 bases are a match to TRBD1. V lost 4 bases, J lost 5 bases, and 5 bases stayed unmatched. This CDR3 has 15 residues. In germline, CDR1 is SGHDT, CDR2 YYEEEE. This CDR3 is CASSRDRGGTGELFF. Here the CDR3 DNA reads TGTGCCAGCAGCCGGGACAGGGGTGGTACCGGGGAGCTGTTTTTT.

CDR3 bases: TGCAGTGCTTATAACACAGATACGCAGTATTTT. This encodes CSAYNTDTQYF. This chain connects TRBV20-1 to TRBJ2-3, with D unclear. This CDR3 comprises 11 residues. Germline V gene sequence: CDR1 DFQATT, CDR2 SNEGSKA (reference sequence). Trimming removed 5 bases at V and 2 bases at J, with 5 bases between.

The chain carries TRBV9 and TRBJ2-7, with TRBD1 matching 12 bases. Germline V lookup: CDR1 SGDLS, CDR2 YYNGEE. V was clipped by 2 bases and J by 3 bases; unmatched bases: 6. CDR3 length equals 16 residues. The CDR3 DNA sequence: TGTGCCAGCAGCGTGGAAGGGACAGGGGGCTTCTACGAGCAGTACTTC. It yields the protein CASSVEGTGGFYEQYF.

The CDR3 loop reads CASSLGQVSTDTQYF. The CDR3 bases are TGTGCCAGCAGCTTAGGGCAGGTTAGCACAGATACGCAGTATTTT. The V and J genes are TRBV7-9 and TRBJ2-3; D gene unclear. V lost 1 base, J lost 0 bases, and 8 bases lay in between. This CDR3 spans 15 amino acids. From germline, CDR1 is SEHNR and CDR2 FQNEAQ (reference sequence).

The rearrangement links TRBV6-1 to TRBJ1-3, with D possibly TRBD1 on 6 matching bases. The CDR3 totals 16 residues. V lost 1 base to trimming and J lost 4 bases, with 14 bases between them. CDR1 is MNHNS and CDR2 is SASEGT in the germline V gene. The CDR3: CASSEVGAGAGNTIYF. The CDR3 DNA sequence: TGTGCCAGCAGTGAAGTGGGGGCCGGGGCAGGAAACACCATATATTTT.